The present T cell receptor (beta chain) was sequenced within a study of T cells in tuberculosis. On average roughly 100,000 T cells per donor were immunosequenced. V shed 2 bases and J shed 6 bases, with 13 bases lying between them. There are 13 residues in the CDR3. CDR1 GTSNPN and CDR2 SVGIG come from the germline V gene (reference sequence). Some clones are missing from TCRdb's copy, which holds only in-frame ones; the method was immunoSEQ multiplex PCR. The sample holds some 20,000 clones; 80% to 90% are singletons and the top ten take 14% to 15%. This clonotype was sampled from a donor between 5 and 29 years old with latent tuberculosis or without tuberculosis infection. What was sequenced was PBMCs. The chain carries TRBV30 and TRBJ1-1; D remains ambiguous. CDR3 region: CAWSSNLQAEAFF. CDR3 bases: TGTGCCTGGAGTTCAAACCTCCAGGCTGAAGCTTTCTTT.